The T cell receptor beta chain described here comes from a study of blood T cell repertoires in COVID-19. In the original processing: Researchers report that nucleated cell counts were estimated from reference gene primer amplification. Sequenced by immunoSEQ multiplex PCR; TCRdb stores in-frame clones only, minus some. V, J and clone size are taken as reported in that table, and D and trimming were inferred from the DNA itself. This sample has around 300,000 clones, with 80% to 90% found just once. Sequenced material: PBMCs or T cells enriched from blood (not recorded which). This clonotype originated in a young woman who had recovered from COVID-19.

The chain's CDR3 is CASRGTGELFF. CDR3 nucleotides: TGTGCCAGTCGGGGGACCGGGGAGCTGTTTTTT. This chain uses TRBV19 with TRBJ2-2; the D gene is possibly TRBD2 (6 bases). The CDR3 extends over 11 amino acids. V was pared by 8 bases and J by 5 bases, with 6 bases between. Germline loops: CDR1 LNHDA, CDR2 SQIVND (reference sequence). Variable domain in full (rest from reference TRBV19 and TRBJ2-2): DGGITQSPKYLFRKEGQNVTLSCEQNLNHDAMYWYRQDPGQGLRLIYYSQIVNDFQKGDIAEGYSVSREKKESFPLTVTSAQKNPTAFYLCASRGTGELFFGEGSRLTVL.